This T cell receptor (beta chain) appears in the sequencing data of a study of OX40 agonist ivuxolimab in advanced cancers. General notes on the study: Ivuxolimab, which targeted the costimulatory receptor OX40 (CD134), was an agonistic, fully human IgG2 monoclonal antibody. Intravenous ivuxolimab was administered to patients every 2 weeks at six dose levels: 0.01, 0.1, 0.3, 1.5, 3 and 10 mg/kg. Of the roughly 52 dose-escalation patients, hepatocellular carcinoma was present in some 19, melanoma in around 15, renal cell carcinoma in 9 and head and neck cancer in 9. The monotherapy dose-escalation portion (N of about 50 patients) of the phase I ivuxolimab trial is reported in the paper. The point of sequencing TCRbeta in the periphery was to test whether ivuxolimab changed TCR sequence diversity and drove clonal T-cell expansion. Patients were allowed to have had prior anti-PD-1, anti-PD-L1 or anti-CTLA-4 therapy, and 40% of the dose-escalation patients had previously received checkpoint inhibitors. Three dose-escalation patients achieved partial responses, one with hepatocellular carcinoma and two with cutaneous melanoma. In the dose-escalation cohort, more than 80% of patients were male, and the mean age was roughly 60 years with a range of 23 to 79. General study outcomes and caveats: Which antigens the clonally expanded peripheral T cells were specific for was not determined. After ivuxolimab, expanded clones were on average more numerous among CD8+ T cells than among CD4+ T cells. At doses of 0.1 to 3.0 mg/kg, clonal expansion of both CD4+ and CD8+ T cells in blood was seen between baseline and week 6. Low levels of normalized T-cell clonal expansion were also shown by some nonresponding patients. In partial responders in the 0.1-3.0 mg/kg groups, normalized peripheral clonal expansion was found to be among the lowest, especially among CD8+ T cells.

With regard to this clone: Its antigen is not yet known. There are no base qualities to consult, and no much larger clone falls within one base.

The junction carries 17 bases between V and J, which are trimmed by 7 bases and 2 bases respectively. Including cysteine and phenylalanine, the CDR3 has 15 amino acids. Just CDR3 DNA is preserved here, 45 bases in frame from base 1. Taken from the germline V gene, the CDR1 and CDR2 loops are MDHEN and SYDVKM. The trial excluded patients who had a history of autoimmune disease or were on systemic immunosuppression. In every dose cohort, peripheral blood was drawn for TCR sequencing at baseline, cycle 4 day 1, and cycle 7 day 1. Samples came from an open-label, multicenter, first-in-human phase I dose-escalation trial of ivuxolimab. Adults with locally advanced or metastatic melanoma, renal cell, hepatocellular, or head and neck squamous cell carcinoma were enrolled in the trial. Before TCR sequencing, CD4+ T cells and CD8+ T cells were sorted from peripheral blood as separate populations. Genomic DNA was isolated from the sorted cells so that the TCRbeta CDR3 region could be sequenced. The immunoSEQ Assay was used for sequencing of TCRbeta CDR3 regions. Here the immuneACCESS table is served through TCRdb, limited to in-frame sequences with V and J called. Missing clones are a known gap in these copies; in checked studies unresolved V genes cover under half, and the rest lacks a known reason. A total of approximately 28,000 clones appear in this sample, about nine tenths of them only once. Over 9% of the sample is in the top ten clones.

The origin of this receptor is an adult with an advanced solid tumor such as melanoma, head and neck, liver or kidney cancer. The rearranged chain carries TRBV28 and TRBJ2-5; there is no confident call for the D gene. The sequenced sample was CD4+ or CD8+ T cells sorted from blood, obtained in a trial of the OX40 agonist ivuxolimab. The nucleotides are TGTGCCAGCACCAAAGGTGGGCCTGATCAAGAGACCCAGTACTTC. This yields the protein CASTKGGPDQETQYF.